This is a list of T cell receptor beta chains from one sample in a study of blood T cell repertoires in COVID-19. Method: immunoSEQ multiplex PCR; TCRdb's copy keeps in-frame clones and lacks some. This table holds 100,000 to 150,000 clones, about 89% found once. Sequencing was carried out using peripheral blood. The receptors shown here come from a woman in her seventies with COVID-19, enrolled during active disease. Both conserved end residues are part of each CDR3. The D gene is left open where the match is weak. Only part of the rows carry a size: once, few, many, or a class if the clone is expanded.

length: 17; J: TRBJ1-1; V: TRBV7-9; D: .; size: few; DNA: TGTGCCAGCAGCTTAGACGACCGGGGAGGGTTTGGGACTGAAGCTTTCTTT; CDR3: CASSLDDRGGFGTEAFF
length: 14; J: TRBJ1-2; V: TRBV6-5; D: TRBD1; size: few; DNA: TGTGCCAGCAGTTTTCCTGCGACAGGGGAGGGCTACACCTTC; CDR3: CASSFPATGEGYTF
length: 17; J: TRBJ2-7; V: TRBV10-2; D: TRBD2; size: .; DNA: TGCGCCAGCAGTGACAGGCTAGCGGGGGGACCAAGGGTCGAGCAGTACTTC; CDR3: CASSDRLAGGPRVEQYF
length: 17; J: TRBJ2-3; V: TRBV5-6; D: .; size: .; DNA: TGTGCCAGCAGCCCACTCAAGAGGGGCGGGGGCACAGATACGCAGTATTTT; CDR3: CASSPLKRGGGTDTQYF
length: 11; J: TRBJ1-1; V: TRBV20-1; D: .; size: .; DNA: TGCAGTGCTACAGTCTCGACTGAAGCTTTCTTT; CDR3: CSATVSTEAFF
length: 18; J: TRBJ2-3; V: TRBV4-1; D: TRBD2; size: .; DNA: TGCGCCAGCAGCCAAGATGGACTAGCGGGGGGGTTCACAGATACGCAGTATTTT; CDR3: CASSQDGLAGGFTDTQYF
length: 12; J: TRBJ1-4; V: TRBV19; D: .; size: .; DNA: TGTGCGGCAGGACAGCCCCGAGGAAAACTGTTTTTT; CDR3: CAAGQPRGKLFF
length: 15; J: TRBJ1-2; V: TRBV3-1/TRBV3-2; D: .; size: .; DNA: TGTGCCAGCAGCTACCTCAAGGGGGGGGACTATGGCTACACCTTC; CDR3: CASSYLKGGDYGYTF
length: 14; J: TRBJ2-7; V: TRBV28; D: TRBD1; size: .; DNA: TGTGCCAGCAGTTTGACAGGGAAGAACTACGAGCAGTACTTC; CDR3: CASSLTGKNYEQYF
length: 13; J: TRBJ1-1; V: TRBV24-1; D: .; size: .; DNA: TGTGCCACCAGAGGAGCAGTGAACACTGAAGCTTTCTTT; CDR3: CATRGAVNTEAFF
length: 12; J: TRBJ2-1; V: TRBV12-3/TRBV12-4; D: .; size: .; DNA: TGTGCCTCACAACCGAACTGGAGTGAGCAGTTCTTC; CDR3: CASQPNWSEQFF
length: 17; J: TRBJ1-2; V: TRBV5-6; D: TRBD1; size: few; DNA: TGTGCCAGCAGCTTGACCGGGACAGGAAACTACAACTATGGCTACACCTTC; CDR3: CASSLTGTGNYNYGYTF
length: 15; J: TRBJ2-3; V: TRBV7-2; D: TRBD2; size: .; DNA: TGTGCCAGCAGTAAAAGCGGGGTTGCCACAGATACGCAGTATTTT; CDR3: CASSKSGVATDTQYF
length: 14; J: TRBJ2-1; V: TRBV28; D: .; size: .; DNA: TGTGCCAGCAGTTTTGGTGCAGGGGAAGGTGAGCAGTTCTTC; CDR3: CASSFGAGEGEQFF
length: 16; J: TRBJ2-5; V: TRBV3-1/TRBV3-2; D: TRBD2; size: .; DNA: TGTGCCAGCAGCCAAAGGACTAGCGGGGGGCAAGAGACCCAGTACTTC; CDR3: CASSQRTSGGQETQYF
length: 11; J: TRBJ2-7; V: TRBV28; D: .; size: .; DNA: TGTGCCTCTAGACAGGACTACGAGCAGTACTTC; CDR3: CASRQDYEQYF
length: 12; J: TRBJ2-5; V: TRBV30; D: .; size: .; DNA: TGTGCCTGGAGAACCGGCCGAGGGACCCAGTACTTC; CDR3: CAWRTGRGTQYF
length: 16; J: TRBJ2-4; V: TRBV19; D: .; size: .; DNA: TGTGCCAGTAGTATCATCGCGGGACTAGCCAAAAACATTCAGTACTTC; CDR3: CASSIIAGLAKNIQYF
length: 18; J: TRBJ2-3; V: TRBV9; D: TRBD2; size: .; DNA: TGTGCCAGCAGCCGGAATACGGGACCCTTGACTAGCAGGGATACGCAGTATTTT; CDR3: CASSRNTGPLTSRDTQYF
length: 14; J: TRBJ1-6; V: TRBV19; D: .; size: .; DNA: TGTGCCAGTACCCTAACCGCGGGGAATTCACCCCTCCACTTT; CDR3: CASTLTAGNSPLHF
length: 13; J: TRBJ2-7; V: TRBV24-1; D: .; size: .; DNA: TGTGCCACCAGTAAGCAGGGTATCCACGAGCAGTACTTC; CDR3: CATSKQGIHEQYF
length: 14; J: TRBJ1-1; V: TRBV2; D: TRBD1; size: .; DNA: TGTGCCAGCAGTGTAGGCAGGGGGTCCCCTGAAGCTTTCTTT; CDR3: CASSVGRGSPEAFF